These 24 T cell receptor beta chains came from one sample sequenced in a study of shared clonotypes between healthy human individuals. This table comes from immunoSEQ multiplex PCR, and its TCRdb copy is limited to in-frame clones, with some not included. The sample has hundreds of thousands of clones, 85% to 95% seen once. Terminally differentiated effector memory CD45RA+ cells were excluded from the naive CD8 cells, which were CD45RO-negative and positively selected for CCR7. The sample taken for sequencing was naive CD8+ T cells sorted from blood. The receptors were gathered from a woman aged 25 to 39 in good health.

The chain recombines TRBV28 with TRBJ1-1; tentatively, D is TRBD1 (5 bases). In germline, CDR1 is MDHEN, CDR2 SYDVKM. The CDR3 runs 15 residues. Trimming cost V 6 bases and J 1 base, with 15 bases left between them. CDR3 in DNA: TGTGCCAGCAGCCCTACCGTTACAGGGAACACTGAAGCTTTCTTT. Translated: CASSPTVTGNTEAFF.

CDR3 sequence reads: CACSGGVNEKLFF. CDR3 DNA sequence: TGTGCCTGCTCTGGAGGGGTGAATGAAAAACTGTTTTTT. The chain uses TRBV6-5 and TRBJ1-4; tentatively, D is TRBD1 (5 bases). Germline CDR1 MNHEY, CDR2 SVGAGI. This CDR3 comprises 13 residues. Trimming took off 11 bases at V and 5 bases at J, with 15 bases between the two ends.

This rearrangement joins TRBV6-1 to TRBJ2-3; 8 bases match TRBD1. Trimming removed 2 bases from V and 5 bases from J; junction bases left unmatched: 15. Germline CDR1 MNHNS, CDR2 SASEGT. This CDR3 has 18 residues. CDR3 loop: CASSETGVAGGSGDTQYF. The CDR3 coding sequence is TGTGCCAGCAGTGAAACGGGTGTGGCAGGGGGCTCGGGAGATACGCAGTATTTT.

The chain links TRBV27 to TRBJ1-2, with D unresolved. CDR3 length: 13 amino acids. V was pared by 3 bases and J by 4 bases, with 9 bases between. Germline CDR1 is MNHEY and CDR2 is SMNVEV (reference sequence). The CDR3 here is CASSFAGSYGYTF. The CDR3 DNA is TGTGCCAGCAGTTTCGCGGGGAGCTATGGCTACACCTTC.

The chain links TRBV28 to TRBJ2-7; D uncertain. CDR3 length: 11 residues. From germline, CDR1 is MDHEN and CDR2 SYDVKM. V gave up 5 bases and J gave up 4 bases, with 6 bases separating them. CDR3 sequence (DNA): TGTGCCAGCAGTCCCGAATACGAGCAGTACTTC. Translating it yields CASSPEYEQYF.

The chain is built from TRBV28 and TRBJ2-7; D uncertain. Trimming shortened V by 3 bases and J by 5 bases, and 5 bases separated the two germline ends. Germline assignment: CDR1 MDHEN and CDR2 SYDVKM. The CDR3 sequence is 11 residues long. The DNA for the CDR3 is TGTGCCAGCAGTTTCAGCAACGAGCAGTACTTC. This codes for CASSFSNEQYF.

This clone was found a few times. This chain joins TRBV4-1 and TRBJ1-5; 8 bases are shared with TRBD1. Germline V gene sequence: CDR1 MGHRA, CDR2 YSYEKL. The ends lost 3 bases at V and 5 bases at J; junction bases unmatched: 6. This CDR3 is built from 15 residues. The CDR3 sequence is CASSHVSTGDQPQHF. The CDR3 coding sequence is TGCGCCAGCAGCCACGTGTCGACAGGGGATCAGCCCCAGCATTTT.

The genes are TRBV28 and TRBJ2-5; the match to TRBD1 covers 8 bases. CDR3 length: 14 amino acids. V gave up 6 bases and J gave up 1 base; unmatched junction bases: 4. Germline CDR1 reads MDHEN; CDR2 reads SYDVKM. The CDR3: CASRTGALQETQYF. As DNA, the CDR3 is TGTGCCAGCAGGACAGGGGCTCTCCAAGAGACCCAGTACTTC.

This sequence joins TRBV5-8 and TRBJ2-5, with 8 bases aligning to TRBD2. The CDR3 has 18 amino acids. Germline CDR1 reads SGHTS; CDR2 reads YDEGEE. Trimming removed 0 bases from V and 4 bases from J; junction bases left unmatched: 14. The CDR3 DNA sequence: TGTGCCAGCAGCTTGGGATCAGCGGGAGAGGGAAGCCGAGAGACCCAGTACTTC. This encodes CASSLGSAGEGSRETQYF.

A single count supports this clone. The rearrangement joins TRBV5-1 to TRBJ2-7; perhaps D is TRBD1 or TRBD2 (5 bases each). Between the trimmed V and J ends, which lost 0 bases and 4 bases, there was a span of 14 bases. The CDR3 has 15 amino acids. The germline CDR1 and CDR2 sequences are SGHRS and YFSETQ. The CDR3 protein is CASSLAEGKKYEQYF. DNA of the CDR3: TGCGCCAGCAGCTTGGCCGAGGGGAAAAAATACGAGCAGTACTTC. Together with reference TRBV5-1 and TRBJ2-7, the CDR3 gives the full variable domain: KAGVTQTPRYLIKTRGQQVTLSCSPISGHRSVSWYQQTPGQGLQFLFEYFSETQRNKGNFPGRFSGRQFSNSRSEMNVSTLELGDSALYLCASSLAEGKKYEQYFGPGTRLTVT.

This chain connects TRBV5-4 to TRBJ1-3, with a tentative D call TRBD1 (5 bases). Trimming pared 1 base from V and 0 bases from J, leaving 8 bases between. Looked up from germline, CDR1 is SGHNT and CDR2 is YYREEE (reference sequence). There are 15 residues in the CDR3. The CDR3, as DNA: TGTGCCAGCAGCTTGTGGGGGAGCTCTGGAAACACCATATATTTT. Protein product: CASSLWGSSGNTIYF.

This clone was observed a single time. V usage is TRBV29-1 and J usage is TRBJ2-1; D not certain. CDR3 length: 14 residues. V was shortened by 1 base and J by 4 bases, with 11 bases between the two germline ends. From germline, CDR1 is SQVTM and CDR2 ANQGSEA. Written as DNA, the CDR3 is TGCAGCGTTGAAGGTACGGCAGAGTACAATGAGCAGTTCTTC. Its protein is CSVEGTAEYNEQFF.

In DNA, the CDR3 is TGTGCCAGCAGCTTAGGGGGCGGGTCACGGGAGACCCAGTACTTC. Its protein product is CASSLGGGSRETQYF. This sequence joins TRBV7-7 and TRBJ2-5; D is possibly TRBD1 or TRBD2 (5 bases each). The CDR3 is 15 residues long. Deletions cut 1 base from V and 5 bases from J, with 14 bases between. The germline gives CDR1 SSHAT, CDR2 FNYEAQ (reference sequence).

As concerns this clone: Other DNA sequences within the sample encode an identical CDR3. The rearrangement links TRBV6-1 to TRBJ2-7, with D possibly being TRBD2 (6 bases). CDR3 length equals 10 residues. The V end was cut by 6 bases, the J end by 7 bases, with 7 bases between. Germline V gives CDR1 MNHNS, CDR2 SASEGT. CDR3 coding DNA: TGTGCCAGCAGGGGGGGTGAGCAGTACTTC. Residues: CASRGGEQYF.

This rearrangement joins TRBV9 to TRBJ1-1, with D possibly matching TRBD1 (5 bases). This CDR3 contains 14 residues. The V and J ends lost 0 bases and 3 bases respectively, with 9 bases between them. CDR1 and CDR2 (germline): SGDLS, YYNGEE. CDR3 sequence: CASSVDAGHTEAFF. CDR3 DNA: TGTGCCAGCAGCGTAGATGCAGGGCACACTGAAGCTTTCTTT.

The chain couples TRBV27 to TRBJ2-3; maybe TRBD2 (5 bases). The germline CDR1 and CDR2 sequences are MNHEY and SMNVEV (reference sequence). The CDR3 has 12 amino acids. V lost 5 bases and J 7 bases, leaving 10 bases between the germline ends. CDR3 protein: CASSTRGYTQYF. Here the CDR3 DNA reads TGTGCCAGCAGTACCCGGGGTTATACGCAGTATTTT.

J is TRBJ1-1 and V is TRBV9; D is perhaps TRBD1 (5 bases). The CDR3 consists of 13 residues. Germline lookup yields CDR1 SGDLS and CDR2 YYNGEE. Trimming shortened V by 3 bases and J by 6 bases, and 12 bases separated the two germline ends. The CDR3 reads CASSAGHSSEAFF. The CDR3 DNA is TGTGCCAGCAGCGCAGGGCACTCGTCTGAAGCTTTCTTT.

The chain links TRBV5-1 to TRBJ2-2; 12 positions agree with TRBD2. This CDR3 is 16 amino acids long. Germline V lookup: CDR1 SGHRS, CDR2 YFSETQ. The J segment lost 0 bases and the V segment lost 4 bases, leaving 1 base of the junction unmatched. CDR3 bases: TGCGCCAGCAGCACTAGCGGGAGGACGAACACCGGGGAGCTGTTTTTT. This encodes CASSTSGRTNTGELFF. Full variable domain (outside the CDR3, taken from reference TRBV5-1 and TRBJ2-2): KAGVTQTPRYLIKTRGQQVTLSCSPISGHRSVSWYQQTPGQGLQFLFEYFSETQRNKGNFPGRFSGRQFSNSRSEMNVSTLELGDSALYLCASSTSGRTNTGELFFGEGSRLTVL.

The V gene is TRBV6-5, the J gene TRBJ1-1; 8 positions agree with TRBD1. Trimming at V came to 0 bases and at J to 11 bases, leaving 14 bases not matched to a gene. In germline, CDR1 is MNHEY, CDR2 SVGAGI. CDR3 length: 16 amino acids. The CDR3 DNA follows: TGTGCCAGCAGTTACTCGGTGACAGGGGCGGGGATTGGGGCTTTCTTT. Translating gives CASSYSVTGAGIGAFF.

The rearrangement links TRBV7-9 to TRBJ1-1; D gene ambiguous. The CDR3 loop spans 15 amino acids. Germline CDR1 is SEHNR and CDR2 is FQNEAQ (reference sequence). V lost 5 bases, J lost 0 bases, and 13 bases lay in between. CDR3 region: CASSPDQIMNTEAFF. The DNA of the CDR3 is TGTGCCAGCAGCCCAGATCAGATCATGAACACTGAAGCTTTCTTT.

This sequence joins TRBV19 and TRBJ1-1; D ambiguous. Germline lookup yields CDR1 LNHDA and CDR2 SQIVND (reference sequence). Trimming shortened V by 9 bases and J by 6 bases, and 17 bases separated the two germline ends. The CDR3 spans 13 residues. CDR3 loop: CASSRAIGAEAFF. The CDR3 DNA reads as TGTGCCAGCTCAAGAGCTATCGGGGCTGAAGCTTTCTTT.

A note on this clone: At one boundary the junction diverges from the germline segment, which might be a read error. The chain carries TRBV2 and TRBJ1-1; D may be TRBD1 (6 bases). Germline CDR1 is SNHLY and CDR2 is FYNNEI. The CDR3 has 15 residues. The CDR3 DNA sequence: TGTGCCAGCAGTGCCGGGGGCAGATTGAAGACTGAAGCTTTCTTT. Translated: CASSAGGRLKTEAFF.

This rearrangement joins TRBV27 to TRBJ1-1, with 8 nucleotides matching TRBD1. Looked up from germline, CDR1 is MNHEY and CDR2 is SMNVEV (reference sequence). The CDR3 is made up of 14 amino acids. The J segment lost 7 bases and the V segment lost 1 base, leaving 5 bases of the junction unmatched. The CDR3 is CASSLYRGDYEAFF. The CDR3 bases are TGTGCCAGCAGTTTATACAGGGGGGATTATGAAGCTTTCTTT.

This clone was recorded only once. The rearrangement joins TRBV6-4 to TRBJ2-7; 8 nucleotides align to TRBD2. Germline CDR1 and CDR2: MRHNA and SNTAGT. J lost 5 bases, V lost 0 bases, and 6 bases had no gene match. The CDR3 has 15 residues. This chain's CDR3 is CASSDSERESHEQYF. The CDR3 DNA follows: TGTGCCAGCAGTGACTCAGAGCGGGAGAGCCACGAGCAGTACTTC.